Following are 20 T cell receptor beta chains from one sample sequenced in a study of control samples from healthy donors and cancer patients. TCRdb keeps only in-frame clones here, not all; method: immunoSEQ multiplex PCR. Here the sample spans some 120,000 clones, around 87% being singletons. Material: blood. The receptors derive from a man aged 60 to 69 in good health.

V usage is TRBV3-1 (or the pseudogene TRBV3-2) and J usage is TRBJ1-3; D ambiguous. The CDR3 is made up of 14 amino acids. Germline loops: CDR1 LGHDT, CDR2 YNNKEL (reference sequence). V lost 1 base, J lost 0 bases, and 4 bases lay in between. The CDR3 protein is CASSQVNSGNTIYF. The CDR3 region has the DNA TGTGCCAGCAGCCAAGTCAACTCTGGAAACACCATATATTTT.

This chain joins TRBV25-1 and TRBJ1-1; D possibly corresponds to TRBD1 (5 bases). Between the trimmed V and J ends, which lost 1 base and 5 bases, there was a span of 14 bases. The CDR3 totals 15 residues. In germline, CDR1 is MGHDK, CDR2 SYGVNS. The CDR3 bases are TGTGCCAGCAGTGAATCAGGGTCCCGCCGAACTGAAGCTTTCTTT. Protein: CASSESGSRRTEAFF.

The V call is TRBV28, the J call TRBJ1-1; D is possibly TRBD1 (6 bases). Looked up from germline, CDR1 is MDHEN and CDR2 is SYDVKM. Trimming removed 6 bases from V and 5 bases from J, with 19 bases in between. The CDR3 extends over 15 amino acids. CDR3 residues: CASSPLGAQGTEAFF. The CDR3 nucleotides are TGTGCCAGCAGCCCCCTGGGGGCGCAGGGGACTGAAGCTTTCTTT.

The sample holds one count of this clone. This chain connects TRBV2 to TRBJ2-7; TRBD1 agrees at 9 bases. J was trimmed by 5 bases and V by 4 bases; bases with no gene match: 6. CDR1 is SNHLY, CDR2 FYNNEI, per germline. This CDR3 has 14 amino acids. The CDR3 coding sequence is TGTGCCAGCAGTGCGGACAGGGGATTCCACGAGCAGTACTTC. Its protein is CASSADRGFHEQYF.

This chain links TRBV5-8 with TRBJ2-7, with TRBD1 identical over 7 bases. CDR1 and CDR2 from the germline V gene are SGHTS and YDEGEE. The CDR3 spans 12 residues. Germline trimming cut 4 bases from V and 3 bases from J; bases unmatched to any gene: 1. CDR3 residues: CASSRQGYEQYF. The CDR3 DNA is TGTGCCAGCAGCCGACAGGGCTACGAGCAGTACTTC.

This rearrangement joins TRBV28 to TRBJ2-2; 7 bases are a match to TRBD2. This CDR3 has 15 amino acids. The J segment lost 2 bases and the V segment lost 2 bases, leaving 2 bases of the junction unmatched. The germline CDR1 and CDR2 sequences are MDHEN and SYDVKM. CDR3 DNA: TGTGCCAGCAGTTTAAGCGGGGTAAACACCGGGGAGCTGTTTTTT. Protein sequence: CASSLSGVNTGELFF.

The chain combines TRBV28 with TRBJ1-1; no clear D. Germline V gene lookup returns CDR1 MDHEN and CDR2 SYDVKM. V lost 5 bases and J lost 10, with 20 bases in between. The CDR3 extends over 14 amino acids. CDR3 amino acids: CASSKETPGRVAFF. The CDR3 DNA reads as TGTGCCAGCAGTAAAGAGACACCTGGGAGGGTAGCTTTCTTT.

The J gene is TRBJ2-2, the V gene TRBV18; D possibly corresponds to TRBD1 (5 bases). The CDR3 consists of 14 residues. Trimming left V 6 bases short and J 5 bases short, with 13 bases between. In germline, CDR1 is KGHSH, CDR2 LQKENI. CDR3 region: CASSPVQATGELFF. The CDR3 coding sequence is TGTGCCAGCTCTCCCGTACAGGCGACCGGGGAGCTGTTTTTT.

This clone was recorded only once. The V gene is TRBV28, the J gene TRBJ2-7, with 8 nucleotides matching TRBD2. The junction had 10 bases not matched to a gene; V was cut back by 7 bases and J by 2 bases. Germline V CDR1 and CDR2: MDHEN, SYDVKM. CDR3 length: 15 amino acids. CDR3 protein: CASTSHGGATYEQYF. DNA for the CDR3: TGTGCCAGCACCTCCCACGGGGGGGCTACCTACGAGCAGTACTTC.

Written as DNA, the CDR3 is TGCGCCAGCAGCTTGACAGGGCCCACTGAAGCTTTCTTT. Translating it yields CASSLTGPTEAFF. The V call is TRBV5-1, the J call TRBJ1-1; TRBD1 is a possible D gene (6 bases). Trimming cost V 1 base and J 4 bases, with 8 bases left between them. CDR3 length equals 13 residues. Germline V CDR1 and CDR2: SGHRS, YFSETQ.

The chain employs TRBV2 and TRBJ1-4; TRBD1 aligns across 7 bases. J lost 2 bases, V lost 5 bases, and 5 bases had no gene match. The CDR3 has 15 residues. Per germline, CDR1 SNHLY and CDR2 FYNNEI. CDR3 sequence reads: CASSLTGVTNEKLFF. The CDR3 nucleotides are TGTGCCAGCAGTCTAACAGGGGTGACTAATGAAAAACTGTTTTTT.

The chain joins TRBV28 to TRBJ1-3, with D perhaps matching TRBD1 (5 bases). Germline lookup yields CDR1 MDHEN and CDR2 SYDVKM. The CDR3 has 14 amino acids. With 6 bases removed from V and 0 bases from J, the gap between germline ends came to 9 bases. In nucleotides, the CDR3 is TGTGCCAGCAGGAGACAGAGCTCTGGAAACACCATATATTTT. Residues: CASRRQSSGNTIYF. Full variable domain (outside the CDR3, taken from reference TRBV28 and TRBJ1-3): DVKVTQSSRYLVKRTGEKVFLECVQDMDHENMFWYRQDPGLGLRLIYFSYDVKMKEKGDIPEGYSVSREKKERFSLILESASTNQTSMYLCASRRQSSGNTIYFGEGSWLTVV.

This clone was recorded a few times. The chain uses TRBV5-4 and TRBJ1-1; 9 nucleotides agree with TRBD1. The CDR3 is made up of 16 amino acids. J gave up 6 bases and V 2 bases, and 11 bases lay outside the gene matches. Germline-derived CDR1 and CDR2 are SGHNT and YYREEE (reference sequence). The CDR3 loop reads CASSFGGLRQGAEAFF. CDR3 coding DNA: TGTGCCAGCAGCTTCGGGGGTCTGCGACAGGGGGCTGAAGCTTTCTTT.

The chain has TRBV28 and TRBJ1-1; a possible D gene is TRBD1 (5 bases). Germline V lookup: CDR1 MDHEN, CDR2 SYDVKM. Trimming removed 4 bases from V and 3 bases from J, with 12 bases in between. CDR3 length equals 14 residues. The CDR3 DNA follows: TGTGCCAGCAGTTCCAACCAGGGATACACTGAAGCTTTCTTT. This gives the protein CASSSNQGYTEAFF.

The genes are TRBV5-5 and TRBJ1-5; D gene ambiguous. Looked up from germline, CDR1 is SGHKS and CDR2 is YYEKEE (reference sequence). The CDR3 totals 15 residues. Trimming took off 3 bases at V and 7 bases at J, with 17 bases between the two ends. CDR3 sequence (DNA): TGTGCCAGCAGCTCCCGGGAGGGAAGGGAACAGCCCCAGCATTTT. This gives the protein CASSSREGREQPQHF.

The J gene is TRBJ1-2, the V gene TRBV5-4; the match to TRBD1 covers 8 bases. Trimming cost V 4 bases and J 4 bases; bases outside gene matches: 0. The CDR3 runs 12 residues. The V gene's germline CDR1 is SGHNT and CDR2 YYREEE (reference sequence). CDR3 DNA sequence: TGTGCCAGCAGCGGGACAGGCTATGGCTACACCTTC. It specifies CASSGTGYGYTF.

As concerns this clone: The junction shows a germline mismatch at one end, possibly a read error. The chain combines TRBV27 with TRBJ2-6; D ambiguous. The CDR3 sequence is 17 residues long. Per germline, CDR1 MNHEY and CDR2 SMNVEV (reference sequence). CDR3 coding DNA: TGTGCCAGCAGTCTATCTAGGCTGGTCTCTGGGGCCAACGTCCTGACTTTC. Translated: CASSLSRLVSGANVLTF.

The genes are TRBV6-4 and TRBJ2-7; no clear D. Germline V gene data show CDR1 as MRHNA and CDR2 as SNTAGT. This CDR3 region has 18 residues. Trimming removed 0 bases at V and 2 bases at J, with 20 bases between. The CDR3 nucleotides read TGTGCCAGCAGTGACTCAGGAAGTCTCCCCGGTTCGGCCTACGAGCAGTACTTC. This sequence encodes CASSDSGSLPGSAYEQYF.

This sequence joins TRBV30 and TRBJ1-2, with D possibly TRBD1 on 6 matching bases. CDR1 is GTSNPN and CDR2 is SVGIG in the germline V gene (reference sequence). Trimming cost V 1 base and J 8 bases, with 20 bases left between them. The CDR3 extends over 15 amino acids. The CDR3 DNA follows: TGTGCCTGGAGTGCCGTCCTCCCGACAGGCGGGGGCTACACCTTC. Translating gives CAWSAVLPTGGGYTF.

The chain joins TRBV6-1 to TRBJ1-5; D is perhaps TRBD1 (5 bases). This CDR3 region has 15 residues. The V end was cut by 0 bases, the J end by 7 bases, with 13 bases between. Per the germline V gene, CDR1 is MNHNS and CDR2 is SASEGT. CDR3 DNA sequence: TGTGCCAGCAGTGAAGCGGGGGGGGACGGGCAGCCCCAGCATTTT. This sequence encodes CASSEAGGDGQPQHF.